Presented here are 25 T cell receptor beta chains from one specimen sequenced in a study of cytomegalovirus exposure and HLA in healthy donors. PCR used 60 Vbeta primers and 13 Jbeta primers. Data came from immunoSEQ multiplex PCR; TCRdb stores just in-frame clones and leaves some out. The table includes more than 80,000 clones, about 70% detected once. Sequencing input: PBMCs. The receptor source for this set is a female donor in good health and CMV-seronegative.

The chain is built from TRBV21-1 and TRBJ2-5; TRBD2, as called in the table, went unchecked against the DNA. TRBV21-1 is designated a pseudogene. This CDR3 spans 16 amino acids. In DNA, the CDR3 is TGTGCCAGCAGTTCCGGGACTAGCGGGAGTCAAGAGACCCAGTACTTC. Translation: CASSSGTSGSQETQYF.

The chain carries TRBV5-4 and TRBJ2-7, with 9 bases identical to TRBD1. Germline-derived CDR1 and CDR2 are SGHNT and YYREEE (reference sequence). This CDR3 is 13 amino acids long. Germline trimming cut 10 bases from V and 1 base from J; bases unmatched to any gene: 6. The CDR3 loop reads CALGDRASYEQYF. The DNA for the CDR3 is TGTGCCTTGGGGGACAGGGCTTCCTACGAGCAGTACTTC.

The genes are TRBV5-6 and TRBJ1-2; 10 bases are shared with TRBD1. Germline CDR1 is SGHDT and CDR2 is YYEEEE. The CDR3 is 15 amino acids. Trimming removed 3 bases from V and 0 bases from J; junction bases left unmatched: 2. The CDR3 region is CASSSGTGANYGYTF. In DNA form, the CDR3 reads TGTGCCAGCAGCTCCGGGACAGGGGCTAACTATGGCTACACCTTC.

The genes are TRBV28 and TRBJ2-7; D is perhaps TRBD2 (6 bases). CDR3 length equals 16 residues. V lost 7 bases to trimming and J lost 0 bases, with 19 bases between them. The germline CDR1 and CDR2 sequences are MDHEN and SYDVKM. The CDR3 sequence: CASTPPGGVSSYEQYF. CDR3 bases: TGTGCCAGCACCCCCCCCGGAGGGGTGAGCTCCTACGAGCAGTACTTC.

On this clone itself: It may be a read error: a sequence one base away is much more abundant. The rearrangement links TRBV11-3 to TRBJ1-1, with D uncertain. The length of the CDR3 is 13 residues. Per the germline V gene, CDR1 is SGHNT and CDR2 is YENEEA. Trimming cost V 3 bases and J 1 base, with 6 bases left between them. CDR3 nucleotides: TGTGCCAGCAGCTTCCAGGAGAACACTGAAGCTTTCTTT. Its translation is CASSFQENTEAFF.

This sequence joins TRBV27 and TRBJ2-5; 12 bases align to TRBD2. This CDR3 contains 17 residues. Germline-derived CDR1 and CDR2 are MNHEY and SMNVEV (reference sequence). With V trimmed by 5 bases and J by 9 bases, 16 bases remained unmatched. CDR3 sequence reads: CASSPGGTSGWRSAQYF. The DNA of the CDR3 is TGTGCCAGCAGTCCCGGCGGGACTAGCGGGTGGAGGTCGGCCCAGTACTTC.

The chain has TRBV21-1 and TRBJ2-5; the DNA was not compared with TRBD1, the D call given in the table. TRBV21-1 is termed a pseudogene. The CDR3 is 16 amino acids. The CDR3 coding sequence is TGTGCCAGCAGCAAACACTCGGACAGGGGATGGGAGACCCAGTACTTC. Its protein is CASSKHSDRGWETQYF.

Here the CDR3 reads CSVEGQTSGRLETQYF. As DNA, the CDR3 is TGCAGCGTTGAAGGCCAGACTAGCGGGAGATTGGAGACCCAGTACTTC. This chain uses TRBV29-1 with TRBJ2-5; TRBD2 matches at 12 bases. The CDR3 totals 16 residues. CDR1 and CDR2 (germline): SQVTM, ANQGSEA. Trimming removed 1 base from V and 5 bases from J; junction bases left unmatched: 8.

This sequence joins TRBV6-5 and TRBJ2-1; D possibly corresponds to TRBD1 (6 bases). CDR3 length: 15 amino acids. Trimming shortened V by 2 bases and J by 1 base, and 9 bases separated the two germline ends. Looked up from germline, CDR1 is MNHEY and CDR2 is SVGAGI. The CDR3 is CASSYTQGSYNEQFF. CDR3 sequence (DNA): TGTGCCAGCAGTTACACACAGGGATCCTACAATGAGCAGTTCTTC.

The chain recombines TRBV30 with TRBJ1-3; possible D gene TRBD1, 5 bases. V lost 1 base and J 2 bases, leaving 9 bases between the germline ends. This CDR3 region has 14 residues. The germline gives CDR1 GTSNPN, CDR2 SVGIG (reference sequence). DNA of the CDR3: TGTGCCTGGAGTGAGGGGCAGGCTGGAAACACCATATATTTT. Protein product: CAWSEGQAGNTIYF.

The chain links TRBV5-8 to TRBJ2-2, with D possibly being TRBD1 (6 bases). CDR1 and CDR2 from the germline V gene are SGHTS and YDEGEE. This CDR3 is built from 16 residues. The germline V and J ends were trimmed by 2 bases and 1 base, with 12 bases remaining between them. The CDR3 DNA follows: TGTGCCAGCAGCTTTACGGACAGTGTGAACACCGGGGAGCTGTTTTTT. This encodes CASSFTDSVNTGELFF. The full variable domain, with the rest looked up from reference TRBV5-8 and TRBJ2-2, is EAGVTQSPTHLIKTRGQQATLRCSPISGHTSVYWYQQALGLGLQFLLWYDEGEERNRGNFPPRFSGRQFPNYSSELNVNALELEDSALYLCASSFTDSVNTGELFFGEGSRLTVL.

The CDR3: CASSQLTSADTQYF. As DNA, the CDR3 is TGTGCCAGCAGCCAACTGACTAGCGCAGATACGCAGTATTTT. The chain couples TRBV14 to TRBJ2-3; 8 bases map to TRBD2. The V segment lost 2 bases and the J segment 4 bases; nucleotides outside the gene matches: 2. This CDR3 is 14 amino acids long. Germline V gene sequence: CDR1 SGHDN, CDR2 FVKESK. Combining the CDR3 with reference TRBV14 and TRBJ2-3 gives the whole variable domain EAGVTQFPSHSVIEKGQTVTLRCDPISGHDNLYWYRRVMGKEIKFLLHFVKESKQDESGMPNNRFLAERTGGTYSTLKVQPAELEDSGVYFCASSQLTSADTQYFGPGTRLTVL.

This clone was detected only a few times. CDR3 in amino acids: CASSLTLNTEAFF. CDR3 coding DNA: TGTGCCAGCAGCTTGACTTTGAACACTGAAGCTTTCTTT. The genes are TRBV7-9 and TRBJ1-1, with unresolved D. The germline gives CDR1 SEHNR, CDR2 FQNEAQ (reference sequence). Trimming shortened V by 3 bases and J by 0 bases, and 5 bases separated the two germline ends. The CDR3 is 13 amino acids.

This clone has only a few counts. The rearrangement links TRBV5-1 to TRBJ2-3, with a weak D call TRBD2 (5 bases). Germline loops: CDR1 SGHRS, CDR2 YFSETQ. Deletions cut 4 bases from V and 2 bases from J, with 17 bases between. The CDR3 consists of 16 residues. This CDR3 is CASSRRTGTHTDTQYF. The CDR3 DNA is TGCGCCAGCAGCCGTAGAACGGGAACGCACACAGATACGCAGTATTTT.

This clone was observed a few times. The genes are TRBV18 and TRBJ2-2; weak D call: TRBD1 (6 bases). From germline, CDR1 is KGHSH and CDR2 LQKENI. V lost 1 base and J 4 bases, leaving 13 bases between the germline ends. This CDR3 is 16 amino acids long. The DNA of the CDR3 is TGTGCCAGCTCACCACGGACAGTTGCCATCACCGGGGAGCTGTTTTTT. This sequence encodes CASSPRTVAITGELFF.

The V gene is TRBV7-9, the J gene TRBJ1-4; D gene ambiguous. The V and J ends lost 3 bases and 8 bases respectively, with 19 bases between them. The CDR3 sequence is 16 residues long. CDR1 and CDR2 from the germline V gene are SEHNR and FQNEAQ (reference sequence). CDR3 in DNA: TGTGCCAGCAGCTTTGGACTTTCTTCACCTGGAGAAAAACTGTTTTTT. It is translated as CASSFGLSSPGEKLFF.

This clone was found once. This chain links TRBV9 with TRBJ2-2; 7 nucleotides match TRBD2. CDR1 SGDLS and CDR2 YYNGEE come from the germline V gene. V trimming: 0 bases; J trimming: 2 bases; junction bases outside the gene matches: 4. The length of the CDR3 is 16 residues. The chain's CDR3 is CASSVGGGSNTGELFF. The CDR3 DNA follows: TGTGCCAGCAGCGTAGGAGGCGGGAGTAACACCGGGGAGCTGTTTTTT.

The rearrangement links TRBV19 to TRBJ2-2; no reliable D call. The CDR3 loop spans 15 amino acids. V was trimmed by 6 bases and J by 1 base, leaving 12 bases between them. CDR1 LNHDA and CDR2 SQIVND come from the germline V gene (reference sequence). CDR3 residues: CASSKGSVNTGELFF. DNA for the CDR3: TGTGCCAGTAGCAAAGGCAGCGTGAACACCGGGGAGCTGTTTTTT.

The chain recombines TRBV7-8 with TRBJ2-1; 11 bases are a match to TRBD2. The germline V gene has CDR1 SGHVS and CDR2 FQNEAQ. This CDR3 contains 15 residues. V shed 4 bases, J shed 3 bases, and the junction held 2 bases outside the gene matches. The CDR3 reads CASSWGLADYNEQFF. DNA for the CDR3: TGTGCCAGCAGCTGGGGACTAGCGGACTACAATGAGCAGTTCTTC.

J is TRBJ2-7 and V is TRBV15, with a weak D call TRBD1 (6 bases). Germline V gene sequence: CDR1 LNHNV, CDR2 YYDKDF (reference sequence). Trimming left V 0 bases short and J 0 bases short, with 15 bases between. There are 17 residues in the CDR3. In DNA form, the CDR3 reads TGTGCCACCAGCAGAGATCTACAGGGTAGGGGCTCCTACGAGCAGTACTTC. Protein sequence: CATSRDLQGRGSYEQYF.

The J gene is TRBJ1-1, the V gene TRBV27, with 8 bases lining up with TRBD1. Unmatched junction bases numbered 3, after V lost 2 bases and J lost 4 bases. Germline V lookup: CDR1 MNHEY, CDR2 SMNVEV (reference sequence). The CDR3 has 14 amino acids. CDR3 loop: CASSLRTGGTEAFF. The CDR3 DNA reads TGTGCCAGCAGTTTAAGAACAGGGGGCACTGAAGCTTTCTTT.

This clone was seen once. The rearrangement joins TRBV6-1 to TRBJ2-1; possibly TRBD2 for D (5 bases). The CDR3 consists of 12 residues. In germline, CDR1 is MNHNS, CDR2 SASEGT. With 6 bases removed from V and 7 bases from J, the gap between germline ends came to 10 bases. Here the CDR3 DNA reads TGTGCCAGCAGCAGGACGGGAAATGAGCAGTTCTTC. Protein: CASSRTGNEQFF.

V and J are TRBV6-1 and TRBJ2-3; 10 bases align to TRBD2. The germline V gene has CDR1 MNHNS and CDR2 SASEGT. V lost 3 bases and J lost 4; bases outside the gene matches: 10. The CDR3 spans 17 residues. CDR3 DNA sequence: TGTGCCAGCAGTGATACAAGCGGGAGGGCCTCACCAGATACGCAGTATTTT. Translation gives CASSDTSGRASPDTQYF.

This chain connects TRBV7-8 to TRBJ2-7; TRBD2 agrees at 8 bases. The ends lost 0 bases at V and 3 bases at J; junction bases unmatched: 4. Per the germline V gene, CDR1 is SGHVS and CDR2 is FQNEAQ. This CDR3 spans 15 amino acids. The CDR3 DNA reads TGTGCCAGCAGCTTAGCGTCGGGACTAGGCTACGAGCAGTACTTC. Residues: CASSLASGLGYEQYF. Using reference TRBV7-8 and TRBJ2-7 for the parts outside the CDR3, the full variable domain is GAGVSQSPRYKVAKRGQDVALRCDPISGHVSLFWYQQALGQGPEFLTYFQNEAQLDKSGLPSDRFFAERPEGSVSTLKIQRTQQEDSAVYLCASSLASGLGYEQYFGPGTRLTVT.

The rearrangement links TRBV30 to TRBJ1-6; D possibly corresponds to TRBD1 (5 bases). The CDR3 covers 13 residues. Trimming cost V 0 bases and J 10 bases, with 10 bases left between them. From germline, CDR1 is GTSNPN and CDR2 SVGIG (reference sequence). CDR3 loop: CAWSVAGISPLHF. For the CDR3, the DNA is TGTGCCTGGAGTGTGGCAGGGATCTCACCCCTCCACTTT.